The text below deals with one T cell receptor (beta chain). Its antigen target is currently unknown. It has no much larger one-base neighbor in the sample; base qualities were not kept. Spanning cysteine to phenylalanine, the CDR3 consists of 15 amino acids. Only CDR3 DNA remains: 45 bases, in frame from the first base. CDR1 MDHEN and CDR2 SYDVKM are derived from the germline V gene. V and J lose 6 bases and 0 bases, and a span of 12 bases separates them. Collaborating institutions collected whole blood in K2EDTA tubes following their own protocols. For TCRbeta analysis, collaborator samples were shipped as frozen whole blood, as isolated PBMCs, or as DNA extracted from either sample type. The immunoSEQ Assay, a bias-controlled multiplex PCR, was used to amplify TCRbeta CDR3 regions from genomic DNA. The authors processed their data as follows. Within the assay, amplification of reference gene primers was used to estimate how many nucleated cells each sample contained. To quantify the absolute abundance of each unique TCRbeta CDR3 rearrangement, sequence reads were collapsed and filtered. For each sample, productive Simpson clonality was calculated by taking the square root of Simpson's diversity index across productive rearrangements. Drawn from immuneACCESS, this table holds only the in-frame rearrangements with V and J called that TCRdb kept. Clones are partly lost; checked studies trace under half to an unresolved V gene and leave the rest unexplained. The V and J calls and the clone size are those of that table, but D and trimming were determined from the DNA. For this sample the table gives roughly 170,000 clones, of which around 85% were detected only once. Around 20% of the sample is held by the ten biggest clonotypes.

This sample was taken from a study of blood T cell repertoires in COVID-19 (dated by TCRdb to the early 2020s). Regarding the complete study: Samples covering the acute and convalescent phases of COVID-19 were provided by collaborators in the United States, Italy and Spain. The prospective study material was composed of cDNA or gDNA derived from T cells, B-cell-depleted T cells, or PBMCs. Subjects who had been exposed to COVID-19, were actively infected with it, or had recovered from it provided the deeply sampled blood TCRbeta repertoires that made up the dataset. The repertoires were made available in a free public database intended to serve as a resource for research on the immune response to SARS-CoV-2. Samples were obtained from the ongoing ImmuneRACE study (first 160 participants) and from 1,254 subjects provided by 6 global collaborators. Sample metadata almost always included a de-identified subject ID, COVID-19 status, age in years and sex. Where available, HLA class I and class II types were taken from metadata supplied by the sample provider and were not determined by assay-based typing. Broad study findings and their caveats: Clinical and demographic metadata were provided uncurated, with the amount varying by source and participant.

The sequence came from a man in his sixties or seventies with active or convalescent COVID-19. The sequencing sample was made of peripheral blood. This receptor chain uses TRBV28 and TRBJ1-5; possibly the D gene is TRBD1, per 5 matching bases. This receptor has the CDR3 CASRAGDYSNQPQHF. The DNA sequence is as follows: TGTGCCAGCAGAGCTGGGGACTATAGCAATCAGCCCCAGCATTTT.